Listed here are 29 T cell receptor beta chains from one sample, sequenced in a study of identical twins. TCRdb passed the 5' RACE reads through MiXCR, listing each CDR3 protein once. Altogether about 890,000 distinct CDR3 sequences are present, 10% to 15% being singletons, with the ten largest covering around 1.5%. Separately, the same data were catalogued under a study of yellow fever vaccine responses in identical twins.

Sample: PBMCs. These receptors were taken from a woman in her late teens or twenties in good health.

This clonotype has only a few counts. The chain recombines TRBV4-1 with TRBJ2-1; D might be TRBD1 (5 bases). Germline V CDR1 and CDR2: MGHRA, YSYEKL. Trimming left V 1 base short and J 7 bases short, with 11 bases between. The CDR3 runs to 14 residues. CDR3 residues: CASSQGLGVNEQFF. The CDR3 nucleotides read TGCGCCAGCAGCCAAGGGTTAGGGGTAAATGAGCAGTTCTTC.

The CDR3 is CASSYKQDYSPLHF. CDR3 DNA sequence: TGTGCCAGCAGTTACAAGCAGGATTATTCACCCCTCCACTTT. The J gene is TRBJ1-6, the V gene TRBV6-5; D not resolved. CDR1 is MNHEY, CDR2 SVGAGI, per germline. The CDR3 has 14 residues. The germline V and J ends were trimmed by 2 bases and 8 bases, with 10 bases remaining between them.

V usage is TRBV6-4 and J usage is TRBJ2-1; D ambiguous. Germline CDR1 MRHNA, CDR2 SNTAGT. The CDR3 extends over 15 amino acids. V gave up 4 bases and J gave up 0 bases, with 10 bases separating them. Here the CDR3 DNA reads TGTGCCAGCAGTGTGTCTACGAGCTCCTACAATGAGCAGTTCTTC. It is translated as CASSVSTSSYNEQFF.

A few counts support this clonotype. The rearrangement joins TRBV7-9 to TRBJ2-2; TRBD1 matches at 7 bases. From germline, CDR1 is SEHNR and CDR2 FQNEAQ (reference sequence). The CDR3 length is 17 residues. Germline trimming cut 0 bases from V and 0 bases from J; bases unmatched to any gene: 4. CDR3 DNA sequence: TGTGCCAGCAGCTTAGCCGACAGGGAATCGAACACCGGGGAGCTGTTTTTT. Its translation: CASSLADRESNTGELFF. Supplemented by reference TRBV7-9 and TRBJ2-2, the full variable domain reads DTGVSQNPRHKITKRGQNVTFRCDPISEHNRLYWYRQTLGQGPEFLTYFQNEAQLEKSRLLSDRFSAERPKGSFSTLEIQRTEQGDSAMYLCASSLADRESNTGELFFGEGSRLTVL.

This rearrangement joins TRBV25-1 to TRBJ2-5, with a weak D call TRBD1 (5 bases). Germline loops: CDR1 MGHDK, CDR2 SYGVNS. The CDR3 loop spans 14 amino acids. Trimming left V 8 bases short and J 1 base short, with 14 bases between. The CDR3: CASGGHSLQETQYF. CDR3 nucleotide sequence: TGTGCCAGCGGTGGACACAGCCTCCAAGAGACCCAGTACTTC.

The sample holds one count of this clonotype. This sequence joins TRBV13 and TRBJ2-2, with D unclear. The V and J ends lost 2 bases and 1 base respectively, with 11 bases between them. CDR3 length: 16 residues. The germline V gene encodes CDR1 PRHDT and CDR2 FYEKMQ (reference sequence). CDR3 in DNA: TGTGCCAGCAGCTTAAGGTCAAAAGGGAACACCGGGGAGCTGTTTTTT. It yields the protein CASSLRSKGNTGELFF.

The table lists this clonotype with a count of one. The J gene is TRBJ2-2, the V gene TRBV6-1, with D tentatively TRBD2 (6 bases). The CDR3 is 15 residues long. CDR1 MNHNS and CDR2 SASEGT come from the germline V gene. V gave up 1 base and J gave up 4 bases, with 10 bases separating them. In DNA, the CDR3 is TGTGCCAGCAGTGAAGGGCGGGATGCCACCGGGGAGCTGTTTTTT. Its translation: CASSEGRDATGELFF.

This chain connects TRBV2 to TRBJ2-7; no clear D. CDR1 is SNHLY and CDR2 is FYNNEI in the germline V gene. The length of the CDR3 is 13 residues. V was cut by 4 bases and J by 1 base, with 8 bases left in between. In DNA form, the CDR3 reads TGTGCCAGCAGTGTACGCGAATCCTACGAGCAGTACTTC. Translated: CASSVRESYEQYF.

This clonotype was detected only a few times. The chain employs TRBV13 and TRBJ1-1; D is uncertain. This CDR3 contains 14 residues. Germline-derived CDR1 and CDR2 are PRHDT and FYEKMQ (reference sequence). The V and J ends lost 10 bases and 1 base respectively, with 16 bases between them. The CDR3 sequence: CATLLLRTNTEAFF. The DNA for the CDR3 is TGTGCCACCCTATTGCTGCGGACGAACACTGAAGCTTTCTTT.

This clonotype was found a few times. The V and J genes are TRBV11-3 and TRBJ2-7; 9 nucleotides line up with TRBD1. V trimming: 0 bases; J trimming: 7 bases; junction bases outside the gene matches: 4. CDR1 is SGHNT and CDR2 is YENEEA in the germline V gene. The CDR3 spans 14 residues. Here the CDR3 DNA reads TGTGCCAGCAGCTTAGAAGACAGGGGGAATGAGCAGTACTTC. Encoded protein: CASSLEDRGNEQYF.

The chain's CDR3 is CASNPAWTSGSTDTQYF. In nucleotides, the CDR3 is TGTGCCAGCAACCCTGCCTGGACTAGCGGGAGCACAGATACGCAGTATTTT. The rearrangement joins TRBV6-2 or TRBV6-3 to TRBJ2-3; TRBD2 aligns across 11 bases. The CDR3 is 17 amino acids. The V gene end was trimmed by 7 bases and the J gene end by 0 bases; junction bases not matched to a gene: 9. The germline CDR1 and CDR2 sequences are MNHEY and SVGEGT.

The chain recombines TRBV5-1 with TRBJ2-3; D ambiguous. Between the trimmed V and J ends, which lost 1 base and 5 bases, there was a span of 11 bases. The CDR3 has 14 residues. CDR1 SGHRS and CDR2 YFSETQ come from the germline V gene. CDR3 residues: CASSLRAVGDTQYF. DNA for the CDR3: TGCGCCAGCAGCTTGAGGGCGGTCGGAGATACGCAGTATTTT.

This clonotype was picked up a small number of times. This chain joins TRBV21-1 and TRBJ2-5; the listed D gene, TRBD1, was not tested against the DNA. TRBV21-1 represents a pseudogene. The CDR3 has 14 amino acids. CDR3 in DNA: TGTGCCAGCAGCAAAGGAGGGGCGGGTGAGACCCAGTACTTC. Protein sequence: CASSKGGAGETQYF.

The chain uses TRBV21-1 and TRBJ2-6; TRBD1, the table's D call, was not compared with the DNA. TRBV21-1 is annotated as a pseudogene. The CDR3 sequence is 20 residues long. The CDR3 loop reads CASRVGQGRRIYSGANVLTF. Written as DNA, the CDR3 is TGTGCCAGCAGGGTCGGACAGGGGCGGAGGATTTACTCTGGGGCCAACGTCCTGACTTTC.

V and J are TRBV11-2 and TRBJ2-2; 9 bases map to TRBD2. After removal of 3 bases from V and 1 base from J, the junction contained 6 bases not matched to a gene. This CDR3 spans 17 amino acids. CDR1 and CDR2 from the germline V gene are SGHAT and FQNNGV. This chain's CDR3 is CASSLGRLAENTGELFF. CDR3 in DNA: TGTGCCAGCAGCTTGGGTCGACTAGCGGAGAACACCGGGGAGCTGTTTTTT. Complete variable domain (other parts from reference TRBV11-2 and TRBJ2-2): EAGVAQSPRYKIIEKRQSVAFWCNPISGHATLYWYQQILGQGPKLLIQFQNNGVVDDSQLPKDRFSAERLKGVDSTLKIQPAKLEDSAVYLCASSLGRLAENTGELFFGEGSRLTVL.

This clonotype was observed many times. The chain uses TRBV28 and TRBJ2-7; 10 positions agree with TRBD2. Trimming removed 3 bases from V and 3 bases from J; junction bases left unmatched: 8. The germline gives CDR1 MDHEN, CDR2 SYDVKM. This CDR3 region has 16 residues. CDR3 coding DNA: TGTGCCAGCAGTTTTCTGTCTAGCGGGAGCATCTACGAGCAGTACTTC. It translates to CASSFLSSGSIYEQYF.

This clonotype was detected many times. This chain uses TRBV12-3 or TRBV12-4 with TRBJ2-7; 9 bases are a match to TRBD1. Trimming took 3 bases from V and 4 from J; bases not matched to a gene: 1. The length of the CDR3 is 13 residues. The chain's CDR3 is CASSLGTGYEQYF. CDR3 nucleotides: TGTGCCAGCAGTTTGGGGACAGGGTACGAGCAGTACTTC.

This clonotype was counted many times. This chain links TRBV5-1 with TRBJ1-6, with D unclear. V lost 0 bases to trimming and J lost 7 bases, with 5 bases between them. The CDR3 length is 13 residues. CDR1 is SGHRS and CDR2 is YFSETQ in the germline V gene. The chain's CDR3 is CASSLDGNSPLHF. CDR3 coding DNA: TGCGCCAGCAGCTTGGATGGCAATTCACCCCTCCACTTT. Full variable domain (rest looked up from reference TRBV5-1 and TRBJ1-6): KAGVTQTPRYLIKTRGQQVTLSCSPISGHRSVSWYQQTPGQGLQFLFEYFSETQRNKGNFPGRFSGRQFSNSRSEMNVSTLELGDSALYLCASSLDGNSPLHFGNGTRLTVT.

This clonotype occurred a few times. The chain couples TRBV7-9 to TRBJ2-7, with 10 positions matching TRBD2. The CDR3 sequence is 17 residues long. Germline V gene sequence: CDR1 SEHNR, CDR2 FQNEAQ (reference sequence). V shed 2 bases and J 5 bases; nucleotides not matched to a gene: 12. DNA of the CDR3: TGTGCCAGCAGCTTACGGGGGTCTAGCGGGAGTATCGACGAGCAGTACTTC. It specifies CASSLRGSSGSIDEQYF.

The rearrangement joins TRBV20-1 to TRBJ2-3; D may be TRBD1 or TRBD2 (5 bases each). The V and J ends lost 6 bases and 5 bases respectively, with 21 bases between them. The CDR3 totals 15 residues. The germline gives CDR1 DFQATT, CDR2 SNEGSKA (reference sequence). CDR3 bases: TGCAGTGCCCACTGCCCCCCTCCGAGGGGAGATACGCAGTATTTT. This sequence encodes CSAHCPPPRGDTQYF.

This clonotype was observed a few times. This chain joins TRBV28 and TRBJ2-2; 7 nucleotides agree with TRBD1. CDR1 is MDHEN, CDR2 SYDVKM, per germline. The CDR3 is made up of 15 amino acids. After removal of 5 bases from V and 4 bases from J, the junction contained 7 bases not matched to a gene. The CDR3: CASSRNRGFTGELFF. In DNA, the CDR3 is TGTGCCAGCAGTAGAAACAGGGGTTTCACCGGGGAGCTGTTTTTT.

This clonotype showed up just a few times. The V call is TRBV29-1, the J call TRBJ2-7, with 10 bases lining up with TRBD1. The CDR3 has 14 amino acids. CDR1 is SQVTM, CDR2 ANQGSEA, per germline. J gave up 10 bases and V 3 bases, and 12 bases lay outside the gene matches. In DNA, the CDR3 is TGCAGCGTTGAGACAGGGGGCTGCCCGTACGGACAGTACGTC. Encoded protein: CSVETGGCPYGQYV.

The rearrangement uses TRBV7-8 and TRBJ2-7; possibly TRBD2 for D (6 bases). Germline V lookup: CDR1 SGHVS, CDR2 FQNEAQ. Trimming cost V 4 bases and J 1 base, with 14 bases left between them. There are 15 residues in the CDR3. DNA for the CDR3: TGTGCCAGCAGCTCCGGCCTAGCGTTATCCTACGAGCAGTACTTC. Translation gives CASSSGLALSYEQYF.

This clonotype appeared a few times. This chain connects TRBV25-1 to TRBJ2-1; 7 bases align to TRBD2. The germline V gene encodes CDR1 MGHDK and CDR2 SYGVNS. The CDR3 consists of 14 residues. V dropped 2 bases and J dropped 8; count of bases not matched to a gene: 6. The DNA of the CDR3 is TGTGCCAGCAGTGAAGTCGGTAGCGGGTATGAGCAGTTCTTC. The encoded protein is CASSEVGSGYEQFF. Together with reference TRBV25-1 and TRBJ2-1, the CDR3 gives the full variable domain: EADIYQTPRYLVIGTGKKITLECSQTMGHDKMYWYQQDPGMELHLIHYSYGVNSTEKGDLSSESTVSRIRTEHFPLTLESARPSHTSQYLCASSEVGSGYEQFFGPGTRLTVL.

The chain couples TRBV4-2 to TRBJ2-3, with D possibly being TRBD2 (6 bases). V was cut by 0 bases and J by 3 bases, with 22 bases left in between. This CDR3 spans 19 amino acids. Looked up from germline, CDR1 is LGHNA and CDR2 is YNFKEQ. The CDR3 nucleotides read TGTGCCAGCAGCCAAGATTCAGATGGGACTCCCGGTAAGACAGATACGCAGTATTTT. Amino acid sequence: CASSQDSDGTPGKTDTQYF.

A few counts support this clonotype. This chain links TRBV18 with TRBJ2-7; 8 bases are shared with TRBD1. The CDR3 is 14 residues long. CDR1 and CDR2 from the germline V gene are KGHSH and LQKENI. This CDR3 is CASRRDRSSYEQYF. The CDR3 DNA is TGTGCAAGTCGGAGGGACAGGAGCTCCTACGAGCAGTACTTC. The full variable domain, rest sourced from reference TRBV18 and TRBJ2-7, is NAGVMQNPRHLVRRRGQEARLRCSPMKGHSHVYWYRQLPEEGLKFMVYLQKENIIDESGMPKERFSAEFPKEGPSILRIQQVVRGDSAAYFCASRRDRSSYEQYFGPGTRLTVT.

CDR3 coding DNA: TGTGCCAGCAGTTTTCGGGCCAACGTCCTGACTTTC. Its protein product is CASSFRANVLTF. The genes are TRBV12-3 or TRBV12-4 and TRBJ2-6; D not certain. CDR3 length equals 12 residues. V lost 3 bases to trimming and J lost 5 bases, with 2 bases between them.

This clonotype occurred a few times. This chain uses TRBV20-1 with TRBJ1-1; a weak D match, TRBD1 (6 bases). Germline V CDR1 and CDR2: DFQATT, SNEGSKA (reference sequence). The CDR3 is 12 residues long. The V and J ends lost 5 bases and 5 bases respectively, with 12 bases between them. CDR3 DNA sequence: TGCAGTGCTGAAGGGGGAGGTACTGAAGCTTTCTTT. Translated, it gives CSAEGGGTEAFF.

This clonotype was counted only a few times. V and J are TRBV9 and TRBJ2-1; possible D gene TRBD2, 6 bases. V was trimmed by 0 bases and J by 0 bases, leaving 16 bases between them. In germline, CDR1 is SGDLS, CDR2 YYNGEE. This CDR3 is 18 amino acids long. CDR3 amino acids: CASSVGVRGSSSYNEQFF. The DNA of the CDR3 is TGTGCCAGCAGCGTAGGGGTTCGGGGGTCCAGCTCCTACAATGAGCAGTTCTTC.